Below are 2 T cell receptor beta chains sequenced from a single sample in a study of cytomegalovirus exposure and HLA in healthy donors. Primers included in the PCR were 60 Vbeta and 13 Jbeta primers. Some clones are missing from TCRdb's copy, which holds only in-frame ones; the method was immunoSEQ multiplex PCR. The data show about 200,000 clones, and the top ten clones hold around 1.1%. Sequenced: PBMCs. Every receptor here comes from a girl aged 2-10 years in good health and CMV-seropositive.

The V and J genes are TRBV10-2 and TRBJ2-7, with 12 bases aligning to TRBD2. With V trimmed by 5 bases and J by 6 bases, 5 bases remained unmatched. The CDR3 sequence is 14 residues long. Germline assignment: CDR1 WSHSY and CDR2 SAAADI. The CDR3 region is CASSPLAGGSEQYF. Written as DNA, the CDR3 is TGCGCCAGCAGTCCTCTAGCGGGAGGGTCCGAGCAGTACTTC.

V gene TRBV28 combines with J gene TRBJ2-1, with D hard to call. Looked up from germline, CDR1 is MDHEN and CDR2 is SYDVKM. V was pared by 3 bases and J by 10 bases, with 4 bases between. The CDR3 has 10 amino acids. In DNA form, the CDR3 reads TGTGCCAGCAGTTTCAGGGAGCAGTTCTTC. As protein: CASSFREQFF.